This is a list of T cell receptor beta chains from one sample in a study of blood T cell repertoires in COVID-19. Sequencing used immunoSEQ multiplex PCR; TCRdb keeps in-frame clones, though not all of them. The sample consists of about 230,000 clones, roughly 85% of them appearing once. The source material was peripheral blood. These receptor sequences come from a woman between 65 and 79 years old with active or convalescent COVID-19. Each CDR3 is given with its conserved first and last residue. The D gene is left open where the match is weak. Clone sizes are given selectively: once, few, many, or a class where the clone is expanded.

cdr3_nt cdr3_aa clone_size d_call j_call v_call
TGTGCCAGCAGTCCCTCAAGGGGAGGGACCCAGTACTTC CASSPSRGGTQYF NA NA TRBJ2-5 TRBV27
TGTGCCAGTAGTATAGATATTGGACAGGGTGGTTCACCCCTCCACTTT CASSIDIGQGGSPLHF few TRBD1 TRBJ1-6 TRBV19
TGTGCCAGCACGATTAGCACTCCCTATGGCTACACCTTC CASTISTPYGYTF NA NA TRBJ1-2 TRBV6-5
TGTGCCAGCAGCCCCCGACAGGGGTTTGGGGATGGCTACACCTTC CASSPRQGFGDGYTF NA TRBD1 TRBJ1-2 TRBV11-2
TGTGCCAGCTCACCTCCCAACGGTCAGCCCCAGCATTTT CASSPPNGQPQHF NA NA TRBJ1-5 TRBV18
TGTGCCAGCAGTTACTCCTTTTCAGGAACCACCTACGAGCAGTACTTC CASSYSFSGTTYEQYF NA NA TRBJ2-7 TRBV6-6
TGCGCCAGCAGCATAATCGGACAGGGGGCCCACGAGCAGTACTTC CASSIIGQGAHEQYF NA TRBD1 TRBJ2-7 TRBV5-1
TGTGCCAGCAGCTTTCTAGCGGGGGACACAGATACGCAGTATTTT CASSFLAGDTDTQYF NA TRBD2 TRBJ2-3 TRBV5-4
TGCGCCAGCAGTCAGAACCTCCAGGGCCAAGAGACCCAGTACTTC CASSQNLQGQETQYF NA NA TRBJ2-5 TRBV5-1
TGTGCCATCAGTGAGACGGCTAGCGGGATGGGGCCGGGGAGCACAGATACGCAGTATTTT CAISETASGMGPGSTDTQYF NA TRBD2 TRBJ2-3 TRBV10-3
TGTGCCAGCAGTTTAAGGTCCCGAGGGGAGACCCAGTACTTC CASSLRSRGETQYF NA NA TRBJ2-5 TRBV28
TGTGCCAGCACCGCGGGTGGGAGGAGGGGAGAGACCCAGTACTTC CASTAGGRRGETQYF NA NA TRBJ2-5 TRBV28
TGTGCCAGCAGTTCCCGGGACTCTTTTTATACCGGGGAGCTGTTTTTT CASSSRDSFYTGELFF once NA TRBJ2-2 TRBV28
TGTGCCAGCAGCTTATCTGGGACAGATAATTCACCCCTCCACTTT CASSLSGTDNSPLHF NA TRBD1 TRBJ1-6 TRBV7-3
TGTGCCAGCAGTTCTTACGGCGGGGCTATCACAGATACGCAGTATTTT CASSSYGGAITDTQYF few NA TRBJ2-3 TRBV7-9
TGTGCCAGCAGGCCCGCGGGGGGGAGCACAGATACGCAGTATTTT CASRPAGGSTDTQYF NA TRBD2 TRBJ2-3 TRBV5-4
TGCGCCAGCAGCCCGGTTCCAGGGGACTACGAGCAGTACTTC CASSPVPGDYEQYF NA NA TRBJ2-7 TRBV5-1
TGCGCCAGCAGCCAAGATGACAGGGGAAGCAATCAGCCCCAGCATTTT CASSQDDRGSNQPQHF NA TRBD1 TRBJ1-5 TRBV4-1
TGCGCCAGCAGCCAAGATAGGGCAGGAGGCTATGGCTACACCTTC CASSQDRAGGYGYTF NA NA TRBJ1-2 TRBV4-3
TGCGCCAGCAGCTTGGGCGGCGGGAGCACAGATACGCAGTATTTT CASSLGGGSTDTQYF NA NA TRBJ2-3 TRBV5-1
TGTGCCAGCTCACCACAGGACAGCCGAGGTCAGCCCCAGCATTTT CASSPQDSRGQPQHF NA NA TRBJ1-5 TRBV18
TGCGCCAGCAGCTTGATGAAGACGGGGGGTAACACCGGGGAGCTGTTTTTT CASSLMKTGGNTGELFF few TRBD2 TRBJ2-2 TRBV5-1
TGTGCCAGCAGTCCCCGGACTAGCGGGGGGTGGTATCTAGAGACCCAGTACTTC CASSPRTSGGWYLETQYF once TRBD2 TRBJ2-5 TRBV27